The 24 T cell receptor beta chains below come from one sample, sequenced in a study of CD8 T cells in Susac syndrome. When the RNA was reverse transcribed, random hexamers were used with an input of roughly 0.45 to 1 ug. MiXCR, applied by TCRdb to the immunoSEQ multiplex PCR reads, yields one record per CDR3 protein. The table includes around 300,000 distinct CDR3 sequences, approximately 89% detected once. The sequenced sample was CD8+ T cells from PBMCs. The receptor set was obtained from a human donor with multiple sclerosis.

The chain joins TRBV7-9 to TRBJ1-4; TRBD1 matches at 10 bases. V lost 5 bases to trimming and J lost 7 bases; unmatched junction nucleotides: 10. This CDR3 region has 16 residues. Per the germline V gene, CDR1 is SEHNR and CDR2 is FQNEAQ (reference sequence). CDR3 sequence reads: CASSAGTGEGFEKLFF. In DNA form, the CDR3 reads TGTGCCAGCAGCGCTGGGACAGGGGAGGGTTTTGAAAAACTGTTTTTT.

The rearrangement links TRBV29-1 to TRBJ2-7; 9 nucleotides agree with TRBD2. The CDR3 consists of 16 residues. Germline-derived CDR1 and CDR2 are SQVTM and ANQGSEA. V lost 2 bases, J lost 5 bases, and 13 bases stayed unmatched. The CDR3 DNA reads TGCAGCGTTGAATCGGGGCTGGGACTAGCAAGCGACGAGCAGTACTTC. Translating gives CSVESGLGLASDEQYF.

The chain has TRBV10-3 and TRBJ2-3, with 14 nucleotides matching TRBD2. The germline V gene encodes CDR1 ENHRY and CDR2 SYGVKD. Trimming cost V 10 bases and J 6 bases; bases outside gene matches: 18. The CDR3 loop spans 18 amino acids. The DNA for the CDR3 is TGTGCCACCGATAGCCCAAGACTAGCGGGAGGGCCTACGGATACGCAGTATTTT. This sequence encodes CATDSPRLAGGPTDTQYF.

CDR3 DNA: TGCAGTGCTCCGAACAATGAGCAGTTCTTC. Amino acids: CSAPNNEQFF. The chain joins TRBV20-1 to TRBJ2-1, with D unresolved. In germline, CDR1 is DFQATT, CDR2 SNEGSKA (reference sequence). Trimming cost V 5 bases and J 5 bases, with 4 bases left between them. This CDR3 contains 10 residues.

The chain combines TRBV4-1 with TRBJ2-1, with TRBD2 identical over 11 bases. CDR1 and CDR2 from the germline V gene are MGHRA and YSYEKL. This CDR3 spans 14 amino acids. V was pared by 8 bases and J by 6 bases, with 6 bases of the junction left unmatched. Written as DNA, the CDR3 is TGCGCCAGCCGTCTAGCGGGAGGTCTCAATGAGCAGTTCTTC. Translation gives CASRLAGGLNEQFF.

The rearrangement joins TRBV29-1 to TRBJ2-7; 7 bases match TRBD1. The V gene end was trimmed by 0 bases and the J gene end by 3 bases; junction bases not matched to a gene: 8. CDR3 size: 15 residues. Germline V CDR1 and CDR2: SQVTM, ANQGSEA. CDR3 coding DNA: TGCAGCGTTGAAGATCGAGGGGGCAAGGTCTACGAGCAGTACTTC. Residues: CSVEDRGGKVYEQYF.

The chain has TRBV10-3 and TRBJ2-3, with TRBD2 identical over 11 bases. The ends lost 6 bases at V and 1 base at J; junction bases unmatched: 9. Germline V gives CDR1 ENHRY, CDR2 SYGVKD. CDR3 length: 17 residues. CDR3 in amino acids: CAISKGGSGRGTDTQYF. Written as DNA, the CDR3 is TGTGCCATCAGCAAAGGGGGTAGCGGGAGGGGCACAGATACGCAGTATTTT.

V is TRBV5-1 and J is TRBJ1-1; D unresolved. The CDR3 runs 14 residues. Germline CDR1 is SGHRS and CDR2 is YFSETQ. V lost 7 bases to trimming and J lost 4 bases, with 17 bases between them. The CDR3 DNA is TGCGCCAGCCGAGGAGGCAAGGGTTCCACTGAAGCTTTCTTT. Translated: CASRGGKGSTEAFF.

The chain employs TRBV27 and TRBJ1-2; TRBD1 is a possible D gene (6 bases). The length of the CDR3 is 18 residues. Germline V gene data show CDR1 as MNHEY and CDR2 as SMNVEV (reference sequence). Trimming took off 6 bases at V and 1 base at J, with 24 bases between the two ends. The CDR3: CASSPSRTANSLNYGYTF. The CDR3 DNA is TGTGCCAGCAGCCCAAGCAGGACAGCGAACTCTCTTAACTATGGCTACACCTTC.

The V gene is TRBV9, the J gene TRBJ1-2; D unclear. The CDR3 runs to 12 residues. Germline V gene data show CDR1 as SGDLS and CDR2 as YYNGEE. The V end was cut by 1 base, the J end by 4 bases, with 5 bases between. The CDR3 protein is CASSVNSYGYTF. The CDR3 nucleotides are TGTGCCAGCAGCGTAAACAGCTATGGCTACACCTTC.

Of note for this clonotype: One junction end does not reproduce the germline sequence, and a read error may be involved. The chain recombines TRBV29-1 with TRBJ2-1; the D gene is possibly TRBD2 (5 bases). Per germline, CDR1 SQVTM and CDR2 ANQGSEA. The CDR3 sequence is 11 residues long. CDR3 DNA sequence: TGCAGTACCCCCGAGGGTCTTAGCTGGGTCTTC. This translates into CSTPEGLSWVF.

CDR3 DNA sequence: TGTGCCAGTAGTATCGTGGACATGCAGTTCTTC. It translates to CASSIVDMQFF. This sequence joins TRBV19 and TRBJ2-1; D possibly corresponds to TRBD1 (5 bases). The V gene lost 3 bases and the J gene lost 12 bases, with 9 bases spanning the gap. The germline CDR1 and CDR2 sequences are LNHDA and SQIVND (reference sequence). The CDR3 has 11 residues. Supplemented by reference TRBV19 and TRBJ2-1, the full variable domain reads DGGITQSPKYLFRKEGQNVTLSCEQNLNHDAMYWYRQDPGQGLRLIYYSQIVNDFQKGDIAEGYSVSREKKESFPLTVTSAQKNPTAFYLCASSIVDMQFFGPGTRLTVL.

CDR3 nucleotides: TGTGCCAGCAGCCCTAGGAGGGGACAGGCGGCCGGCTACACCTTC. It specifies CASSPRRGQAAGYTF. The genes are TRBV7-9 and TRBJ1-2, with TRBD1 matching 8 bases. CDR3 length: 15 amino acids. Germline loops: CDR1 SEHNR, CDR2 FQNEAQ (reference sequence). V trimming: 5 bases; J trimming: 8 bases; junction bases outside the gene matches: 13.

V usage is TRBV29-1 and J usage is TRBJ2-4, with 8 bases lining up with TRBD1. This CDR3 region has 15 residues. After removal of 4 bases from V and 0 bases from J, the junction contained 5 bases not matched to a gene. Germline CDR1 is SQVTM and CDR2 is ANQGSEA. CDR3 in DNA: TGCAGCGTTGCGACAGGGGTACTAGCCAAAAACATTCAGTACTTC. The encoded protein is CSVATGVLAKNIQYF.

This clonotype has just one count. V is TRBV28 and J is TRBJ2-7; D unclear. CDR1 and CDR2 (germline): MDHEN, SYDVKM. The V and J ends lost 2 bases and 8 bases respectively, with 4 bases between them. This CDR3 is 10 amino acids long. The CDR3 nucleotides are TGTGCCAGCAGTTTAGGGAAGCAGTACTTC. Translation gives CASSLGKQYF.

This CDR3 is CSVEDRRGSETQYF. Written as DNA, the CDR3 is TGCAGCGTTGAAGATCGAAGGGGGTCGGAGACCCAGTACTTC. The rearrangement links TRBV29-1 to TRBJ2-5, with a possible D match to TRBD1 (6 bases). The V gene lost 0 bases and the J gene lost 5 bases, with 13 bases spanning the gap. This CDR3 comprises 14 residues. The germline V gene encodes CDR1 SQVTM and CDR2 ANQGSEA. Filled out from reference TRBV29-1 and TRBJ2-5, the complete variable domain reads SAVISQKPSRDICQRGTSLTIQCQVDSQVTMMFWYRQQPGQSLTLIATANQGSEATYESGFVIDKFPISRPNLTFSTLTVSNMSPEDSSIYLCSVEDRRGSETQYFGPGTRLLVL.

V and J are TRBV7-2 and TRBJ2-7; no clear D. The CDR3 totals 14 residues. CDR1 is SGHTA and CDR2 is FQGNSA in the germline V gene. V was cut by 1 base and J by 0 bases, with 7 bases left in between. DNA for the CDR3: TGTGCCAGCAGCTTAGTTGTCCACTCCTACGAGCAGTACTTC. Its protein product is CASSLVVHSYEQYF.

The chain links TRBV7-9 to TRBJ2-1; 11 nucleotides line up with TRBD2. This CDR3 is 14 amino acids long. Unmatched junction bases numbered 11, after V lost 10 bases and J lost 9 bases. Per germline, CDR1 SEHNR and CDR2 FQNEAQ (reference sequence). The CDR3 DNA follows: TGTGCCACCACTAGCGGGAGAGTTTACGGTGAGCAGTTCTTC. Translation gives CATTSGRVYGEQFF.

This chain joins TRBV2 and TRBJ2-1; 8 positions match TRBD1. The V and J ends lost 4 bases and 3 bases, in that order; junction bases with no gene match: 14. CDR1 is SNHLY, CDR2 FYNNEI, per germline. The length of the CDR3 is 18 residues. The CDR3 is CASSGTGSKGGFYNEQFF. DNA for the CDR3: TGTGCCAGCAGTGGGACAGGGTCTAAAGGGGGCTTCTACAATGAGCAGTTCTTC. Drawing the rest from reference TRBV2 and TRBJ2-1, the complete variable domain is EPEVTQTPSHQVTQMGQEVILRCVPISNHLYFYWYRQILGQKVEFLVSFYNNEISEKSEIFDDQFSVERPDGSNFTLKIRSTKLEDSAMYFCASSGTGSKGGFYNEQFFGPGTRLTVL.

The V and J genes are TRBV20-1 and TRBJ1-4; D is possibly TRBD1 (5 bases). With 0 bases removed from V and 8 bases from J, the gap between germline ends came to 13 bases. The CDR3 loop spans 14 amino acids. The germline gives CDR1 DFQATT, CDR2 SNEGSKA (reference sequence). DNA for the CDR3: TGCAGTGCTAGAGATTACCAGGGTACAGAAAAACTGTTTTTT. Translated: CSARDYQGTEKLFF.

The V and J genes are TRBV4-3 and TRBJ2-7, with TRBD2 as a possible D gene (5 bases). The CDR3 has 15 residues. The V and J ends lost 1 base and 0 bases respectively, with 10 bases between them. The germline CDR1 and CDR2 sequences are LGHNA and YSLEER. CDR3 coding DNA: TGCGCCAGCAGCCAAGGACTACTAAGCTCCTACGAGCAGTACTTC. Translation gives CASSQGLLSSYEQYF.

The rearrangement links TRBV19 to TRBJ2-1; 7 bases line up with TRBD2. V was pared by 4 bases and J by 0 bases, with 12 bases of the junction left unmatched. From germline, CDR1 is LNHDA and CDR2 SQIVND (reference sequence). This CDR3 is built from 18 residues. This CDR3 is CASSKSLLARSSYNEQFF. The CDR3 bases are TGTGCCAGTAGTAAGAGCCTACTAGCGAGGAGCTCCTACAATGAGCAGTTCTTC.

This chain links TRBV6-5 with TRBJ1-3; D is unclear. V lost 2 bases and J lost 2, with 4 bases in between. The CDR3 is made up of 13 amino acids. Germline CDR1 and CDR2: MNHEY and SVGAGI. Here the CDR3 reads CASSYGTGNTIYF. For the CDR3, the DNA is TGTGCCAGCAGTTACGGGACTGGAAACACCATATATTTT.

The chain joins TRBV12-3 or TRBV12-4 to TRBJ1-5, with a possible D match to TRBD1 (6 bases). The ends were cut back, 4 bases at V and 3 bases at J, with 10 bases in the middle. This CDR3 comprises 14 residues. The CDR3 DNA reads TGTGCCAGCAGTTCAAGACAGGTCAATCAGCCCCAGCATTTT. Its translation: CASSSRQVNQPQHF.